The 25 T cell receptor beta chains listed next were all sequenced from one sample in a study of cytomegalovirus exposure and HLA in healthy donors. The study ran its PCR with 60 Vbeta and 13 Jbeta primers. Libraries were prepared by immunoSEQ multiplex PCR; TCRdb keeps only in-frame clonotypes and omits some of them. The sample lists 200,000 to 250,000 clones; about four fifths were seen once. The sequenced sample consisted of PBMCs. Receptors were obtained from a woman aged 40 to 50 in good health and CMV-seropositive.

The table lists this clone with a few counts. The V and J genes are TRBV19 and TRBJ1-1; D gene uncertain. Looked up from germline, CDR1 is LNHDA and CDR2 is SQIVND (reference sequence). This CDR3 is 17 amino acids long. With 1 base removed from V and 1 base from J, the gap between germline ends came to 16 bases. In DNA form, the CDR3 reads TGTGCCAGTAGTATAGCTGAGATGAAAGCATGGAACACTGAAGCTTTCTTT. Translation: CASSIAEMKAWNTEAFF.

In DNA, the CDR3 is TGTGCCAGCAGCCCTCCGGTTCGGGGGGCCGGGGGAAACATTCAGTACTTC. Translation gives CASSPPVRGAGGNIQYF. The chain carries TRBV7-9 and TRBJ2-4; D perhaps matches TRBD2 (7 bases). CDR1 is SEHNR, CDR2 FQNEAQ, per germline (reference sequence). The CDR3 totals 17 residues. The V gene lost 5 bases and the J gene lost 6 bases, with 23 bases spanning the gap.

The chain couples TRBV18 to TRBJ2-5, with TRBD1 identical over 8 bases. The CDR3 runs to 16 residues. Per the germline V gene, CDR1 is KGHSH and CDR2 is LQKENI. V gave up 5 bases and J gave up 1 base; unmatched junction bases: 9. CDR3 in DNA: TGTGCCAGCTCAGCGGGCGGGACAGGAACCCAAGAGACCCAGTACTTC. Encoded protein: CASSAGGTGTQETQYF.

The CDR3 nucleotides read TGCGCCAGCAGCTTTACTAGCGGGGATGATACGCAGTATTTT. It codes for CASSFTSGDDTQYF. This rearrangement joins TRBV5-1 to TRBJ2-3, with 10 bases identical to TRBD2. Losses at the gene ends were 2 bases for V and 6 bases for J; bases not matched to a gene: 3. CDR3 length equals 14 residues. The germline V gene encodes CDR1 SGHRS and CDR2 YFSETQ.

The CDR3 DNA is TGCGCCAGCAGCTCGGACAGGGTGTACGAGCAGTACTTC. Amino acid sequence: CASSSDRVYEQYF. The chain couples TRBV5-1 to TRBJ2-7; 8 bases agree with TRBD1. This CDR3 spans 13 amino acids. The V gene's germline CDR1 is SGHRS and CDR2 YFSETQ. The junction had 3 bases not matched to a gene; V was cut back by 3 bases and J by 4 bases.

For this clone: At one boundary the junction diverges from the germline segment, which might be a read error. The chain joins TRBV6-4 to TRBJ1-2; TRBD1 might be the D (5 bases). The CDR3 is 12 amino acids. Germline V lookup: CDR1 MRHNA, CDR2 SNTAGT. The CDR3: CATDSPKYGYTF. DNA of the CDR3: TGTGCCACCGACAGTCCTAAGTATGGCTACACCTTC.

The chain has TRBV6-5 and TRBJ1-5, with D possibly being TRBD1 (6 bases). V gave up 6 bases and J gave up 4 bases, with 13 bases separating them. The CDR3 is made up of 14 amino acids. The germline V gene has CDR1 MNHEY and CDR2 SVGAGI. The DNA of the CDR3 is TGTGCCAGCAGGGGGGGCGGGGGAAATCAGCCCCAGCATTTT. This translates into CASRGGGGNQPQHF.

This chain links TRBV30 with TRBJ1-2, with 10 bases lining up with TRBD1. This CDR3 is built from 13 residues. With V trimmed by 4 bases and J by 6 bases, 5 bases remained unmatched. Germline V CDR1 and CDR2: GTSNPN, SVGIG (reference sequence). CDR3 amino acids: CAWNQGQGNGYTF. Written as DNA, the CDR3 is TGTGCCTGGAATCAGGGACAGGGGAATGGCTACACCTTC.

This clone was counted a single time. The chain carries TRBV2 and TRBJ2-2; 8 bases map to TRBD2. Looked up from germline, CDR1 is SNHLY and CDR2 is FYNNEI. CDR3 length: 18 residues. V shed 1 base, J shed 0 bases, and the junction held 7 bases outside the gene matches. CDR3 region: CASSEGLAGHPNTGELFF. The CDR3 region has the DNA TGTGCCAGCAGTGAAGGGCTAGCGGGCCATCCGAACACCGGGGAGCTGTTTTTT.

The V gene is TRBV10-3, the J gene TRBJ2-7; tentative D call: TRBD1 (6 bases). This CDR3 region has 16 residues. CDR1 and CDR2 from the germline V gene are ENHRY and SYGVKD. Trimming cost V 5 bases and J 2 bases, with 19 bases left between them. CDR3 sequence reads: CAISNPGHSNTYEQYF. The CDR3 DNA reads as TGTGCCATCAGTAACCCGGGACACTCGAACACCTACGAGCAGTACTTC.

This clone was detected a few times. The rearrangement uses TRBV27 and TRBJ1-2, with TRBD1 matching over 11 bases. Trimming at V came to 8 bases and at J to 4 bases, leaving 9 bases not matched to a gene. CDR3 length equals 15 residues. Germline-derived CDR1 and CDR2 are MNHEY and SMNVEV (reference sequence). The CDR3 nucleotides are TGTGCCAGCGCCCATGACGGACAGGGGGCCTATGGCTACACCTTC. Amino acid sequence: CASAHDGQGAYGYTF.

The chain carries TRBV2 and TRBJ2-7, with TRBD1 matching over 11 bases. Germline V gene lookup returns CDR1 SNHLY and CDR2 FYNNEI. V was pared by 10 bases and J by 3 bases, with 8 bases of the junction left unmatched. This CDR3 comprises 14 residues. This CDR3 reads CATDAGTGGYEQYF. The CDR3, as DNA: TGTGCCACCGACGCCGGGACAGGGGGCTACGAGCAGTACTTC. Supplemented by reference TRBV2 and TRBJ2-7, the full variable domain reads EPEVTQTPSHQVTQMGQEVILRCVPISNHLYFYWYRQILGQKVEFLVSFYNNEISEKSEIFDDQFSVERPDGSNFTLKIRSTKLEDSAMYFCATDAGTGGYEQYFGPGTRLTVT.

The chain combines TRBV2 with TRBJ1-4; TRBD1 matches 7 bases. The V segment lost 6 bases and the J segment 8 bases; nucleotides outside the gene matches: 12. Germline loops: CDR1 SNHLY, CDR2 FYNNEI. The length of the CDR3 is 15 residues. DNA for the CDR3: TGTGCCAGCAGCTCCACAGACAGGGTCGGAGAAAAACTGTTTTTT. The encoded protein is CASSSTDRVGEKLFF.

The genes are TRBV2 and TRBJ2-3; 8 positions match TRBD1. Germline V gives CDR1 SNHLY, CDR2 FYNNEI. Germline trimming cut 6 bases from V and 0 bases from J; bases unmatched to any gene: 8. This CDR3 is built from 16 residues. CDR3 sequence (DNA): TGTGCCAGCAGGCCCGGACAGGGTTGGAGCACAGATACGCAGTATTTT. Protein sequence: CASRPGQGWSTDTQYF.

This clone was found once. The chain uses TRBV9 and TRBJ2-3; 9 nucleotides align to TRBD2. This CDR3 region has 18 residues. Per the germline V gene, CDR1 is SGDLS and CDR2 is YYNGEE. V was clipped by 3 bases and J by 0 bases; unmatched bases: 11. The CDR3 DNA is TGTGCCAGCAGCGCCAACGTACTAGCGGGTATCAGCACAGATACGCAGTATTTT. Its protein is CASSANVLAGISTDTQYF.

This chain uses TRBV5-4 with TRBJ1-2; 11 bases agree with TRBD1. This CDR3 contains 14 residues. Germline trimming cut 1 base from V and 5 bases from J; bases unmatched to any gene: 1. Germline CDR1 SGHNT, CDR2 YYREEE (reference sequence). As DNA, the CDR3 is TGTGCCAGCAGCTTGAGGGACAGGGGGTATGGCTACACCTTC. Protein product: CASSLRDRGYGYTF.

The chain couples TRBV11-1 to TRBJ2-7; the match to TRBD2 covers 13 bases. This CDR3 comprises 16 residues. Germline lookup yields CDR1 SGHAT and CDR2 FQDESV (reference sequence). V lost 6 bases to trimming and J lost 2 bases; unmatched junction nucleotides: 7. As DNA, the CDR3 is TGTGCCAGCAGACTTAAGGGACTAGCGGGGACCTACGAGCAGTACTTC. The encoded protein is CASRLKGLAGTYEQYF. Full variable domain (remainder filled in from reference TRBV11-1 and TRBJ2-7): EAEVAQSPRYKITEKSQAVAFWCDPISGHATLYWYRQILGQGPELLVQFQDESVVDDSQLPKDRFSAERLKGVDSTLKIQPAELGDSAMYLCASRLKGLAGTYEQYFGPGTRLTVT.

The rearrangement uses TRBV29-1 and TRBJ1-1; perhaps TRBD1 as D (6 bases). CDR3 size: 12 residues. V was pared by 5 bases and J by 8 bases, with 15 bases between. Germline assignment: CDR1 SQVTM and CDR2 ANQGSEA. CDR3 loop: CSVFVDRMEAFF. CDR3 DNA: TGCAGCGTTTTTGTCGACAGGATGGAAGCTTTCTTT. Supplemented by reference TRBV29-1 and TRBJ1-1, the full variable domain reads SAVISQKPSRDICQRGTSLTIQCQVDSQVTMMFWYRQQPGQSLTLIATANQGSEATYESGFVIDKFPISRPNLTFSTLTVSNMSPEDSSIYLCSVFVDRMEAFFGQGTRLTVV.

The V and J genes are TRBV7-8 and TRBJ2-7, with TRBD2 identical over 7 bases. CDR1 is SGHVS, CDR2 FQNEAQ, per germline. The CDR3 is made up of 15 amino acids. V shed 5 bases, J shed 3 bases, and the junction held 10 bases outside the gene matches. The CDR3 nucleotides are TGTGCCAGCAGCCCAGGACGGGGGGTCCACTACGAGCAGTACTTC. The encoded protein is CASSPGRGVHYEQYF.

About this clone itself: Its ends do not fully match the called genes, so a read error is possible. This chain connects TRBV7-7 to TRBJ1-2; D remains ambiguous. There are 13 residues in the CDR3. Germline V gene data show CDR1 as SSHAT and CDR2 as FNYEAQ (reference sequence). CDR3 nucleotides: TGTGCTAGCAGCTGGGAGGTGGGCTATGGCTACACCTTC. It is translated as CASSWEVGYGYTF.

The rearrangement joins TRBV29-1 to TRBJ2-2; TRBD1 is a possible D gene (6 bases). This CDR3 is 14 amino acids long. The germline gives CDR1 SQVTM, CDR2 ANQGSEA. The ends were cut back, 3 bases at V and 6 bases at J, with 14 bases in the middle. CDR3 in amino acids: CSVETQGSPGELFF. The CDR3 DNA reads as TGCAGCGTTGAGACCCAGGGGAGCCCCGGGGAGCTGTTTTTT.

The V and J genes are TRBV27 and TRBJ1-1; D is perhaps TRBD1 (6 bases). The V end was cut by 3 bases, the J end by 4 bases, with 12 bases between. Germline V gene data show CDR1 as MNHEY and CDR2 as SMNVEV (reference sequence). The CDR3 totals 14 residues. The CDR3 is CASSFGQLTTEAFF. In nucleotides, the CDR3 is TGTGCCAGCAGTTTTGGACAGTTGACCACTGAAGCTTTCTTT.

CDR3 loop: CASAEPGANYGYTF. In DNA, the CDR3 is TGTGCCAGCGCCGAACCAGGGGCGAACTATGGCTACACCTTC. The chain joins TRBV5-8 to TRBJ1-2, with D perhaps TRBD1 (6 bases). CDR3 size: 14 residues. The ends were cut back, 7 bases at V and 2 bases at J, with 15 bases in the middle. Germline V gene sequence: CDR1 SGHTS, CDR2 YDEGEE.

The rearrangement uses TRBV29-1 and TRBJ1-2; D is possibly TRBD1 (6 bases). With 7 bases removed from V and 5 bases from J, the gap between germline ends came to 17 bases. Germline V CDR1 and CDR2: SQVTM, ANQGSEA. The CDR3 consists of 13 residues. In DNA, the CDR3 is TGCAGCGCCGACGGTTGGACAGATTATGGCTACACCTTC. This codes for CSADGWTDYGYTF. Using reference TRBV29-1 and TRBJ1-2 for the parts outside the CDR3, the full variable domain is SAVISQKPSRDICQRGTSLTIQCQVDSQVTMMFWYRQQPGQSLTLIATANQGSEATYESGFVIDKFPISRPNLTFSTLTVSNMSPEDSSIYLCSADGWTDYGYTFGSGTRLTVV.

The V and J genes are TRBV19 and TRBJ2-7; 7 bases are shared with TRBD2. V shed 3 bases and J 6 bases; nucleotides not matched to a gene: 11. This CDR3 region has 15 residues. Looked up from germline, CDR1 is LNHDA and CDR2 is SQIVND (reference sequence). CDR3 amino acids: CASSIGGGVAGEQYF. The DNA of the CDR3 is TGTGCCAGTAGTATCGGGGGAGGGGTCGCGGGCGAGCAGTACTTC.